This T cell receptor (beta chain) was profiled in a study of molecular identifiers for immune sequencing clone quantification. Trimming at V came to 0 bases and at J to 1 base, leaving 14 bases not matched to a gene. CDR1 MNHEY and CDR2 SVGAGI come from the germline V gene. This CDR3 is 20 amino acids long. This clonotype was seen repeatedly, ten times or more. Its specificity is not known. General study findings and limits: Clones above 20 RNA copies contained over 97% of effector molecules but under 1% of naive ones.

TCRdb itself ran the PCR reads through MiXCR, one entry per CDR3 protein. Among about 67,000 distinct CDR3 sequences, 15% to 20% were seen once, and the ten largest hold over 1.2%. This rearrangement joins TRBV6-5 to TRBJ1-5; TRBD1 aligns across 8 bases. The sequenced sample consisted of naive CD8+ T cells from blood, with Jurkat cell RNA spiked in. Regarding subset: FACS-sorted CD8+CD4-CCR7+CD45RA+ naive T cells. This TCR was recovered from a human donor in good health. Some libraries in this study had Jurkat cell RNA spiked in. The DNA of the CDR3 is TGTGCCAGCAGTTACTCGAGGGGACAGGCGGAATATCGGAGCAATCAGCCCCAGCATTTT. This gives the protein CASSYSRGQAEYRSNQPQHF.